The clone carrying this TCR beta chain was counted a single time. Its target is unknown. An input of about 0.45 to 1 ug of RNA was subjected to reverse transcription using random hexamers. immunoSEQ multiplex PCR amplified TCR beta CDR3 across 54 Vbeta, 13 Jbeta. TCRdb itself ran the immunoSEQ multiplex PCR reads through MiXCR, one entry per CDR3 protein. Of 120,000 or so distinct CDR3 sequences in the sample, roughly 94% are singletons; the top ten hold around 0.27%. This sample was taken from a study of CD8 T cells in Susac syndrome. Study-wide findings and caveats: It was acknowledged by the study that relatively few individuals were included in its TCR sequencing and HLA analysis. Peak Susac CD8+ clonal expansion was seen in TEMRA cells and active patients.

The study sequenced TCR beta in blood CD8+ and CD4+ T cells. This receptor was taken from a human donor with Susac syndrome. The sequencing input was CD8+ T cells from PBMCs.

The CDR3 is CASSSFRVQETQYF. DNA for the CDR3: TGCGCCAGCAGCTCCTTCCGGGTTCAAGAGACCCAGTACTTC. The J gene is TRBJ2-5, the V gene TRBV5-1, with D unresolved. Trimming pared 3 bases from V and 2 bases from J, leaving 11 bases between. This CDR3 is built from 14 residues. Germline-derived CDR1 and CDR2 are SGHRS and YFSETQ.